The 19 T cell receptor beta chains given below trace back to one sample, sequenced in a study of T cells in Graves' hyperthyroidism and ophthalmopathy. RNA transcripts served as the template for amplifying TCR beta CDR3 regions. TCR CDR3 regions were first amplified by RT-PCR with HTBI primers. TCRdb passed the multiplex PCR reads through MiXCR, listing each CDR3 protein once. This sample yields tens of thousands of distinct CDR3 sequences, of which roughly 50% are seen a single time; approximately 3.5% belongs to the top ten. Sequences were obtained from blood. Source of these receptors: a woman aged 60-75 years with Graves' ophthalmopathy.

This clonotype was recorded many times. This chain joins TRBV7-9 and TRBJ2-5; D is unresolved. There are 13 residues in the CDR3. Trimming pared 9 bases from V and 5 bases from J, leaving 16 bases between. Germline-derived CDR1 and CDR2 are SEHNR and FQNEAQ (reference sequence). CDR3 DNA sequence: TGTGCCAGTAGCCGGGTCCAGCTTGAGACCCAGTACTTC. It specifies CASSRVQLETQYF.

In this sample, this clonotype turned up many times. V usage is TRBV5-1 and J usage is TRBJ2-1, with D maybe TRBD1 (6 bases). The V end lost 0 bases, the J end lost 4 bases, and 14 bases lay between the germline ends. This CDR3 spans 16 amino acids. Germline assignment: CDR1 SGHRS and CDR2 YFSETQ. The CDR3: CASSLGGTSIYNEQFF. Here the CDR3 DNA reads TGCGCCAGCAGCTTGGGTGGGACATCCATTTACAATGAGCAGTTCTTC.

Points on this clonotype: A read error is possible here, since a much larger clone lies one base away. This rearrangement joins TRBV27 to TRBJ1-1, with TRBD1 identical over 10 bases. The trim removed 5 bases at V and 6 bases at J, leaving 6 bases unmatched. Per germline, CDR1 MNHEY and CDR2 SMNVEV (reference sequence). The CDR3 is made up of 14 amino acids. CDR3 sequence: CASSGDRGNAEAFF. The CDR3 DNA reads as TGTGCCAGCAGTGGGGACAGGGGAAACGCTGAAGCTTTCTTT.

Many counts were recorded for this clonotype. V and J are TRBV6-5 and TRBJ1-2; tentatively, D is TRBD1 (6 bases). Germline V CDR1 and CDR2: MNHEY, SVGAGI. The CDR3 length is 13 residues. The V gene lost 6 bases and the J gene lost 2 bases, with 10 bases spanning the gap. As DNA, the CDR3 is TGTGCCAGCAGCCGGGACACCAACTATGGCTACACCTTC. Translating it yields CASSRDTNYGYTF.

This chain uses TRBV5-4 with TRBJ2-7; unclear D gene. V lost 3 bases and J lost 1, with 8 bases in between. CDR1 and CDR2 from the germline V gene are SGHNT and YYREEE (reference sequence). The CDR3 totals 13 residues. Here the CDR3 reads CASSSPYSYEQYF. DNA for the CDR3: TGTGCCAGCAGCTCACCGTATTCCTACGAGCAGTACTTC.

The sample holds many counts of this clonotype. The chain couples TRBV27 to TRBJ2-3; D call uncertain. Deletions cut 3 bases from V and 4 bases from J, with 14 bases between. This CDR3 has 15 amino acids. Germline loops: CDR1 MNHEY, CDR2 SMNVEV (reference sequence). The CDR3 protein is CASSFGRLSPDTQYF. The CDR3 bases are TGTGCCAGCAGTTTTGGCCGACTCTCACCAGATACGCAGTATTTT.

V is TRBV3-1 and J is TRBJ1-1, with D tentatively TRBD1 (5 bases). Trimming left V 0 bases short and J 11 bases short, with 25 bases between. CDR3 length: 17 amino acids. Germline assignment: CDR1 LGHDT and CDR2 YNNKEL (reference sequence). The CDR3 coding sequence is TGTGCCAGCAGCCAAGAAATGGTTACAGGACGGGGGTGGGGGGCTTTCTTT. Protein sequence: CASSQEMVTGRGWGAFF.

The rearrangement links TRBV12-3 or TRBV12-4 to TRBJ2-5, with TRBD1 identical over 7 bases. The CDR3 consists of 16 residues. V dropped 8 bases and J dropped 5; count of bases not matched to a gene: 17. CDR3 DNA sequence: TGTGCCAGCTGGACAGGTGGGCAAGGGGCTAGCGAGACCCAGTACTTC. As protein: CASWTGGQGASETQYF.

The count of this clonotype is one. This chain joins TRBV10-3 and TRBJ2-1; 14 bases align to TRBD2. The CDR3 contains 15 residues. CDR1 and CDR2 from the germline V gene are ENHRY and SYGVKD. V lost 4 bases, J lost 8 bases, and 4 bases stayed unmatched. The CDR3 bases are TGTGCCATCAGTGGGGGGACTAGCGGGGGTGATGAGCAGTTCTTC. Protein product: CAISGGTSGGDEQFF.

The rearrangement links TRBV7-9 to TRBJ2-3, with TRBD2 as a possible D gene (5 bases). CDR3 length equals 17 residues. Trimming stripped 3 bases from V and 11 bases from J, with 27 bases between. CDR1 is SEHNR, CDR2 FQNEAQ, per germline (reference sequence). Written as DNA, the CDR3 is TGTGCCAGCAGCTTGATGGAGAGCGGTCGCTCCTACAATGAGCAGTATTTT. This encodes CASSLMESGRSYNEQYF.

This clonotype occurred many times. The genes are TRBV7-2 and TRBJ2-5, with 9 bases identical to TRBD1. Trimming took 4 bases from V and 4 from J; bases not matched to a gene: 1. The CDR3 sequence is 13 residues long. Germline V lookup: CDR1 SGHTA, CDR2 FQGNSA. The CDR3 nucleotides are TGTGCCAGCAGCTGGGACAGGGTAGAGACCCAGTACTTC. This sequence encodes CASSWDRVETQYF.

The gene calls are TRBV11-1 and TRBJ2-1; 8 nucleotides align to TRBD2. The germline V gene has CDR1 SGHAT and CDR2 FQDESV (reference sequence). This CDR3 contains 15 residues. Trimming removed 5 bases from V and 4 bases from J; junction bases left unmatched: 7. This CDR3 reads CASSVQSSGYNEQFF. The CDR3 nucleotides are TGTGCCAGCAGCGTTCAGTCTAGCGGGTACAATGAGCAGTTCTTC.

The CDR3 DNA follows: TGTGCCAGCAGCTTAACTAGAGGTTCTTATGTCAATGAGCAGTTCTTC. It codes for CASSLTRGSYVNEQFF. The V gene is TRBV11-1, the J gene TRBJ2-1, with D possibly being TRBD2 (5 bases). Germline CDR1 SGHAT, CDR2 FQDESV (reference sequence). The CDR3 contains 16 residues. Trimming removed 2 bases at V and 6 bases at J, with 17 bases between. The variable domain in full, completed from reference TRBV11-1 and TRBJ2-1, reads EAEVAQSPRYKITEKSQAVAFWCDPISGHATLYWYRQILGQGPELLVQFQDESVVDDSQLPKDRFSAERLKGVDSTLKIQPAELGDSAMYLCASSLTRGSYVNEQFFGPGTRLTVL.

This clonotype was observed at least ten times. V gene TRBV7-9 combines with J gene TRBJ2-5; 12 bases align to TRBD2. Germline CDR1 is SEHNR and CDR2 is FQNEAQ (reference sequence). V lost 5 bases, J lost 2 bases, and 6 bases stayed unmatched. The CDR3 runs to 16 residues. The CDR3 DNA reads TGTGCCAGCAGCCCAAGACTAGCGGGGGATCAAGAGACCCAGTACTTC. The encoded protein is CASSPRLAGDQETQYF.

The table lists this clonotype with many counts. CDR3 nucleotide sequence: TGTGCCAGCAGCTTAGTTTTAAATCAGCCCCAGCATTTT. It specifies CASSLVLNQPQHF. The chain is built from TRBV7-2 and TRBJ1-5, with D hard to call. Trimming cost V 1 base and J 4 bases, with 5 bases left between them. Germline V lookup: CDR1 SGHTA, CDR2 FQGNSA. This CDR3 has 13 residues.

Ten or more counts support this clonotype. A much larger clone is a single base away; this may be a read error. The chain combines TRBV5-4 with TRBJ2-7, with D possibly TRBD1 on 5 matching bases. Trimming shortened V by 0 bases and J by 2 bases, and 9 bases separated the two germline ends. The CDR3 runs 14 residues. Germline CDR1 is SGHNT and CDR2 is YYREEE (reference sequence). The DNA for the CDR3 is TGTGCCAGCAGCTTGGAGAAAGGGGCCTACGAGCAGTACTTC. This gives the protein CASSLEKGAYEQYF. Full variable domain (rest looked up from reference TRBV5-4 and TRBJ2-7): ETGVTQSPTHLIKTRGQQVTLRCSSQSGHNTVSWYQQALGQGPQFIFQYYREEENGRGNFPPRFSGLQFPNYSSELNVNALELDDSALYLCASSLEKGAYEQYFGPGTRLTVT.

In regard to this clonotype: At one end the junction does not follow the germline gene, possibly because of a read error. The chain's CDR3 is CVSSSRQGPYGYTF. CDR3 DNA sequence: TGCGTCAGCAGCTCCAGACAGGGGCCCTATGGCTACACCTTC. This rearrangement joins TRBV5-1 to TRBJ1-2; the match to TRBD1 covers 8 bases. Germline-derived CDR1 and CDR2 are SGHRS and YFSETQ. The CDR3 sequence is 14 residues long.

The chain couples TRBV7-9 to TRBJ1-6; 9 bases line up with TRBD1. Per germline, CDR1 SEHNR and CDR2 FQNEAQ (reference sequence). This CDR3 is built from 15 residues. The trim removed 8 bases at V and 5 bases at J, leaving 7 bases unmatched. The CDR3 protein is CASVRDREHNSPLHF. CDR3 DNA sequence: TGTGCCAGCGTCCGGGACAGGGAACATAATTCACCCCTCCACTTT.

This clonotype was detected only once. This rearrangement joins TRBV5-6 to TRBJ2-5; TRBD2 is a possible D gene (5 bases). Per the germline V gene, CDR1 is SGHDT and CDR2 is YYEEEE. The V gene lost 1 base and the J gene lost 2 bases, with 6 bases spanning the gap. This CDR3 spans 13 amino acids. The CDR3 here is CASSLRGQETQYF. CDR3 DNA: TGTGCCAGCAGCTTGAGAGGGCAAGAGACCCAGTACTTC.